This T cell receptor (beta chain) originates from a study of blood T cells in healthy people across ages. A J-beta primer mix and a sample-barcoded 5' primer were used in a second PCR of about 7 to 12 cycles. TCRdb recomputed calls from the 5' RACE reads with MiXCR, one row per CDR3 protein. In the table there are 1.5 million to 2 million distinct CDR3 sequences, roughly 27% of which are singletons. In its sample, this clonotype was seen a few times. Its antigen is not known. The CDR3 consists of 15 residues. Germline assignment: CDR1 DFQATT and CDR2 SNEGSKA (reference sequence). V gave up 4 bases and J gave up 1 base; unmatched junction bases: 8. Whole-study results and caveats: Possibly, changes in expanded clonotypes were confounded because donor CMV status was unknown. Long-lived donors exceeded aged donors in naive CD4+ cells and diversity.

The TCR sequence derives from a woman in her twenties or thirties in good health. This chain joins TRBV20-1 and TRBJ2-3; 7 bases map to TRBD2. The sample comprised blood. CDR3 sequence reads: CSATFPSGRTDTQYF. The CDR3 DNA sequence: TGCAGTGCTACCTTCCCTAGCGGCCGCACAGATACGCAGTATTTT.